Included here is one TCR beta chain sequence, with context. The record originates from a study of T cells in Graves' hyperthyroidism and ophthalmopathy. About the study: Upon initial diagnosis and before any treatment, peripheral blood was collected.

CDR1 and CDR2 (germline): SGHNT, YYREEE (reference sequence). V was trimmed by 1 base and J by 4 bases, leaving 11 bases between them. The CDR3 consists of 14 residues. What was amplified from RNA transcripts were TCR beta CDR3 regions. The study used the HTBI primer set for a first-round RT-PCR of the TCR CDR3. MiXCR, run by TCRdb on the multiplex PCR reads, gives a single entry per CDR3 protein. The table has about 290,000 distinct CDR3 sequences, about 17% seen once. The chain links TRBV5-4 to TRBJ2-5, with a weak D call TRBD1 (6 bases). Sequencing was performed on blood. This clonotype originated in a woman aged 60-70 years with Graves' ophthalmopathy. CDR3 amino acids: CASSLTGLGETQYF. The CDR3 DNA reads TGTGCCAGCAGCTTGACAGGGCTTGGAGAGACCCAGTACTTC.